This entry lists 2 T cell receptor beta chains sequenced from one sample in a study of CD8+CD57+ T cells in acquired aplastic anemia. Profiling of TCR beta VDJ combinations and CDR3 sequences used genomic DNA as template. In TCRdb, the reads were re-called with MiXCR into one record per CDR3 protein. In the table there are approximately 190,000 distinct CDR3 sequences, 55% to 70% of which are singletons. Sequencing was done on a sample of sorted CD4+, CD8+, or CD8+CD57+ T cells (not recorded which) from PBMCs. These receptors were collected from a human donor with severe aplastic anemia or a healthy control (not recorded which).

Details on this clonotype: Mismatch with germline at one junction end may stem from a read error. This chain joins TRBV20-1 and TRBJ1-4; D is ambiguous. The germline CDR1 and CDR2 sequences are DFQATT and SNEGSKA (reference sequence). The CDR3 covers 11 residues. In DNA, the CDR3 is TGCAGTGCTCGAGATAATGAAAAACTGTTTTTT. This codes for CSARDNEKLFF.

The J gene is TRBJ2-7, the V gene TRBV24-1; D ambiguous. Trimming removed 7 bases from V and 0 bases from J, with 9 bases in between. This CDR3 has 13 residues. Germline V gene lookup returns CDR1 KGHDR and CDR2 SFDVKD. The CDR3, as DNA: TGTGCCACCAGCGACCATTACTCCTACGAGCAGTACTTC. Amino acid sequence: CATSDHYSYEQYF.